These 7 T cell receptor beta chains were sequenced from one sample in a study of CD8 T cells in ankylosing spondylitis. One entry per CDR3 protein results from TCRdb running MiXCR on the 5' RACE reads. The sample carries around 88,000 distinct CDR3 sequences, around 9.4% recorded once. Material: blood, either unsorted or a sorted T cell fraction (not recorded which). The receptor set was obtained from a male donor with ankylosing spondylitis or in good health (not recorded which).

The chain couples TRBV20-1 to TRBJ2-7, with D hard to call. The germline V gene has CDR1 DFQATT and CDR2 SNEGSKA (reference sequence). The CDR3 is 13 residues long. V lost 2 bases and J lost 0, with 8 bases in between. CDR3 residues: CSARFRSSYEQYF. Written as DNA, the CDR3 is TGCAGTGCTAGATTCAGGAGCTCCTACGAGCAGTACTTC.

In the case of this clonotype: A read error may explain this, as a much larger clone is one base away. Since the CDR3 does not end with the conserved phenylalanine or tryptophan, this likely comes from a read error. The CDR3 protein is CASRAGEQTRYGYTS. The CDR3 DNA sequence: TGCGCCAGCAGGGCTGGAGAACAGACTCGCTATGGCTACACCTCC. The V call is TRBV5-1, the J call TRBJ1-2; D remains unclear. CDR1 and CDR2 (germline): SGHRS, YFSETQ. V was shortened by 5 bases and J by 4 bases, with 18 bases between the two germline ends. The CDR3 has 15 residues.

This clonotype was seen repeatedly, ten times or more. V gene TRBV28 combines with J gene TRBJ2-1; D perhaps matches TRBD2 (6 bases). The CDR3 covers 15 residues. Trimming stripped 4 bases from V and 7 bases from J, with 17 bases between. Per the germline V gene, CDR1 is MDHEN and CDR2 is SYDVKM. The CDR3: CASSSTSGRGNEQFF. In DNA, the CDR3 is TGTGCCAGCAGTTCCACATCCGGTCGGGGGAATGAGCAGTTCTTC.

Written as DNA, the CDR3 is TGTGCCAGCAGTGAGGGACAGGGGCTGCGCGAGCAGTACTTC. It codes for CASSEGQGLREQYF. This chain uses TRBV6-1 with TRBJ2-7; TRBD1 agrees at 10 bases. The V segment lost 3 bases and the J segment 6 bases; nucleotides outside the gene matches: 5. Germline CDR1 and CDR2: MNHNS and SASEGT. The CDR3 runs to 14 residues.

This clonotype was seen repeatedly, ten times or more. The J gene is TRBJ2-5, the V gene TRBV28; no clear D. Germline CDR1 and CDR2: MDHEN and SYDVKM. The CDR3 has 14 residues. V dropped 4 bases and J dropped 3 bases, with 12 bases sitting between them. CDR3 nucleotides: TGTGCCAGCAGTTCCTCCCTCCCAGAAGAGACCCAGTACTTC. The encoded protein is CASSSSLPEETQYF.

This sequence joins TRBV7-9 and TRBJ2-1, with TRBD1 identical over 7 bases. This CDR3 has 17 amino acids. Germline-derived CDR1 and CDR2 are SEHNR and FQNEAQ (reference sequence). The junction had 18 bases not matched to a gene; V was cut back by 5 bases and J by 8 bases. The CDR3 is CASSASLRDRSPDEQFF. The CDR3 DNA is TGTGCCAGCAGCGCCAGCCTCCGGGACAGAAGCCCTGATGAGCAGTTCTTC.

The chain is built from TRBV14 and TRBJ1-3; D gene unclear. The CDR3 extends over 13 amino acids. CDR1 and CDR2 (germline): SGHDN, FVKESK. The germline V and J ends were trimmed by 3 bases and 4 bases, with 7 bases remaining between them. CDR3 sequence reads: CASSQGSGNTIYF. The CDR3 region has the DNA TGTGCCAGCAGCCAGGGTTCAGGAAACACCATATATTTT.